This T cell receptor (beta chain) was recovered during a study of beta chain features in type 1 diabetes. As for the study in general: Age, gender and cell yields were similar between patients and healthy donors. Study conclusions and caveats: Any HLA type influence on TCRB rearrangement was left unresolved here. TCRB CDR3s were moderately but significantly shorter in Type 1 diabetes patients in all four CD4+ subsets.

V was trimmed by 6 bases and J by 0 bases, leaving 15 bases between them. The CDR3 is 16 residues long. Germline CDR1 MDHEN, CDR2 SYDVKM. Isolation of CD4+ naive, central memory, regulatory and stem cell-like memory cells was achieved by sorting via CD45RO/CCR7/CD25/CD127/CD95/CD27. A few counts support this clone. Its specificity is not known. Expressed TCRB transcripts were sequenced after all isolated RNA was converted to cDNA. Roughly 3.5 million reads per sample were averaged for naive, central memory and regulatory samples. Profiling relied on immunoSEQ multiplex PCR, and the TCRdb table lists in-frame clones only, not all of them. The sample has about 700,000 clones, around an eighth seen once.

This clonotype was obtained from a man younger than 35 with type 1 diabetes. Material: naive CD4+ T cells from blood. The chain combines TRBV28 with TRBJ2-1; D is tentatively TRBD1 or TRBD2 (5 bases each). For the CDR3, the DNA is TGTGCCAGCAGCAGTCCCGGGACGGCCTCCTACAATGAGCAGTTCTTC. Translation gives CASSSPGTASYNEQFF.